These 23 T cell receptor beta chains originate from one sample sequenced in a study of T cell responses to AZD1222 COVID-19 vaccine. Clones were read by immunoSEQ multiplex PCR, and TCRdb kept only the in-frame ones, dropping some. Of about 110,000 clones listed, approximately 90% are singletons. The sample here was peripheral blood, taken on day 0 of AZD1222 vaccination. The receptors here all came from an adult in good health.

The DNA for the CDR3 is TGCGCCAGCAGTGTATCGGGACAGGGGGGAGACACCGGGGAGCTGTTTTTT. Its translation: CASSVSGQGGDTGELFF. The chain has TRBV23-1 and TRBJ2-2; 11 bases align to TRBD1. TRBV23-1 is an ORF; its function is uncertain. The CDR3 sequence is 17 residues long. The J segment lost 3 bases and the V segment lost 5 bases, leaving 8 bases of the junction unmatched.

The chain combines TRBV21-1 with TRBJ2-7; the D call TRBD1 from the table was never checked on the DNA. TRBV21-1 is described as a pseudogene. The CDR3 consists of 13 residues. The DNA for the CDR3 is TGTGCGTGCTCCAGGGGGATCTCCTACGAGCAGTACTTC. This codes for CACSRGISYEQYF.

This chain joins TRBV5-1 and TRBJ2-4, with a tentative D call TRBD1 (5 bases). Trimming removed 5 bases at V and 8 bases at J, with 14 bases between. CDR1 SGHRS and CDR2 YFSETQ come from the germline V gene. The length of the CDR3 is 13 residues. The CDR3 spells CASRGVTGDIQYF. The DNA of the CDR3 is TGCGCCAGCAGAGGGGTTACGGGTGACATTCAGTACTTC.

The chain uses TRBV4-2 and TRBJ2-1; 12 nucleotides line up with TRBD2. The CDR3 consists of 18 residues. V shed 1 base, J shed 3 bases, and the junction held 7 bases outside the gene matches. CDR1 LGHNA and CDR2 YNFKEQ come from the germline V gene. The CDR3 region is CASSQGLTSGRRYNEQFF. As DNA, the CDR3 is TGTGCCAGCAGCCAAGGGCTCACTAGCGGGAGGCGCTACAATGAGCAGTTCTTC.

The chain joins TRBV5-6 to TRBJ2-7; D remains ambiguous. Germline loops: CDR1 SGHDT, CDR2 YYEEEE. This CDR3 is 16 amino acids long. Trimming removed 0 bases from V and 2 bases from J, with 15 bases in between. In DNA, the CDR3 is TGTGCCAGCAGCTTGGTGGCGCCGGAGAGAGCCTACGAGCAGTACTTC. It specifies CASSLVAPERAYEQYF.

This chain connects TRBV7-9 to TRBJ1-1; 11 bases align to TRBD1. Trimming cost V 4 bases and J 7 bases; bases outside gene matches: 2. CDR1 SEHNR and CDR2 FQNEAQ come from the germline V gene (reference sequence). This CDR3 region has 13 residues. The CDR3 sequence is CASSSGTGGEAFF. CDR3 nucleotide sequence: TGTGCCAGCAGCTCCGGGACAGGGGGTGAAGCTTTCTTT.

This chain connects TRBV28 to TRBJ1-6; no firm D call. The CDR3 is 12 amino acids. From germline, CDR1 is MDHEN and CDR2 SYDVKM. The V gene lost 10 bases and the J gene lost 7 bases, with 11 bases spanning the gap. The chain's CDR3 is CATRESNSPLHF. In nucleotides, the CDR3 is TGTGCCACCCGGGAGTCAAATTCACCCCTCCACTTT.

V is TRBV30 and J is TRBJ2-3; D is unresolved. The V end was cut by 6 bases, the J end by 0 bases, with 13 bases between. The CDR3 is 14 residues long. The V gene's germline CDR1 is GTSNPN and CDR2 SVGIG (reference sequence). Here the CDR3 DNA reads TGTGCCTGCGACTCCGGGTTTAGCACAGATACGCAGTATTTT. Its translation: CACDSGFSTDTQYF.

The CDR3 loop is CAISESEQLRFF. CDR3 nucleotide sequence: TGTGCCATCAGTGAGTCGGAGCAGCTTAGGTTCTTC. The rearrangement joins TRBV10-3 to TRBJ2-1; D not resolved. Germline values: CDR1 ENHRY, CDR2 SYGVKD. Trimming left V 0 bases short and J 15 bases short, with 12 bases between. This CDR3 is 12 amino acids long.

The J gene is TRBJ1-6, the V gene TRBV28; possible D gene TRBD1, 6 bases. Germline-derived CDR1 and CDR2 are MDHEN and SYDVKM. V gave up 2 bases and J gave up 7 bases, with 24 bases separating them. The CDR3 is 19 residues long. The CDR3 protein is CASSLIPPGGPDSNSPLHF. As DNA, the CDR3 is TGTGCCAGCAGTTTAATCCCCCCCGGGGGCCCCGACTCGAATTCACCCCTCCACTTT.

This rearrangement joins TRBV5-1 to TRBJ1-1, with D unclear. The CDR3 extends over 15 amino acids. The germline V gene encodes CDR1 SGHRS and CDR2 YFSETQ. V lost 0 bases, J lost 1 base, and 10 bases lay in between. For the CDR3, the DNA is TGCGCCAGCAGCTTGGATATCGGAGCGAACACTGAAGCTTTCTTT. Its protein is CASSLDIGANTEAFF.

This rearrangement joins TRBV9 to TRBJ2-7; D gene uncertain. The CDR3 has 13 amino acids. Trimming cost V 2 bases and J 7 bases, with 13 bases left between them. CDR1 SGDLS and CDR2 YYNGEE come from the germline V gene. The CDR3 DNA follows: TGTGCCAGCAGCGTGAAAGGGTTTGGGGAGCAGTACTTC. Translating it yields CASSVKGFGEQYF.

This clone has only one observation. The chain combines TRBV5-1 with TRBJ1-3; perhaps TRBD1 as D (5 bases). This CDR3 spans 14 amino acids. Trimming removed 1 base from V and 4 bases from J, with 9 bases in between. CDR1 is SGHRS, CDR2 YFSETQ, per germline. The CDR3 sequence is CASSLSGWGNTIYF. CDR3 in DNA: TGCGCCAGCAGCTTGTCAGGGTGGGGAAACACCATATATTTT.

The chain joins TRBV5-4 to TRBJ2-5; possibly TRBD2 for D (6 bases). Trimming pared 0 bases from V and 4 bases from J, leaving 10 bases between. Germline V gene sequence: CDR1 SGHNT, CDR2 YYREEE (reference sequence). The CDR3 runs 14 residues. DNA for the CDR3: TGTGCCAGCAGCTTGGATGGGCGGGGAGAGACCCAGTACTTC. This translates into CASSLDGRGETQYF.

The rearrangement joins TRBV7-8 to TRBJ1-3; D is possibly TRBD1 (6 bases). Germline lookup yields CDR1 SGHVS and CDR2 FQNEAQ. Trimming pared 5 bases from V and 1 base from J, leaving 12 bases between. This CDR3 comprises 15 residues. The CDR3 loop reads CASSRGQPSGNTIYF. The CDR3 nucleotides read TGTGCCAGCAGCCGAGGACAGCCGTCTGGAAACACCATATATTTT.

CDR3 DNA sequence: TGTGCCAGCAGCCCCACAGATACGCAGTATTTT. This sequence encodes CASSPTDTQYF. This chain joins TRBV6-1 and TRBJ2-3; unclear D gene. Trimming cost V 6 bases and J 2 bases, with 3 bases left between them. Germline V lookup: CDR1 MNHNS, CDR2 SASEGT. The CDR3 totals 11 residues.

This clone was seen only a few times. This sequence joins TRBV18 and TRBJ2-1; TRBD1 aligns across 8 bases. Losses at the gene ends were 7 bases for V and 8 bases for J; bases not matched to a gene: 7. The CDR3 has 13 amino acids. The V gene's germline CDR1 is KGHSH and CDR2 LQKENI. The CDR3 DNA follows: TGTGCCAGCTGGTCGGACAGGGCTCATGAGCAGTTCTTC. This sequence encodes CASWSDRAHEQFF.

For this clone: The identical CDR3 is also encoded by other nucleotide sequences in the sample. The J gene is TRBJ2-2, the V gene TRBV18, with D possibly matching TRBD2 (5 bases). There are 13 residues in the CDR3. Germline V gives CDR1 KGHSH, CDR2 LQKENI. The V gene lost 1 base and the J gene lost 7 bases, with 7 bases spanning the gap. The CDR3 nucleotides are TGTGCCAGCTCACCACTTAGCGACGGGGAGCTGTTTTTT. This gives the protein CASSPLSDGELFF.

The V call is TRBV13, the J call TRBJ2-5, with D maybe TRBD1 (6 bases). V was pared by 5 bases and J by 5 bases, with 21 bases between. This CDR3 contains 16 residues. Per the germline V gene, CDR1 is PRHDT and CDR2 is FYEKMQ (reference sequence). The CDR3, as DNA: TGTGCCAGCAGCCCCGCACGGGATGGGGGCGTGGAGACCCAGTACTTC. Protein: CASSPARDGGVETQYF. The entire variable domain, with the rest obtained from reference TRBV13 and TRBJ2-5, is as follows: AAGVIQSPRHLIKEKRETATLKCYPIPRHDTVYWYQQGPGQDPQFLISFYEKMQSDKGSIPDRFSAQQFSDYHSELNMSSLELGDSALYFCASSPARDGGVETQYFGPGTRLLVL.

The V call is TRBV9, the J call TRBJ1-6; D is undetermined. V lost 0 bases and J 9 bases, leaving 10 bases between the germline ends. The CDR3 contains 14 residues. Germline V gives CDR1 SGDLS, CDR2 YYNGEE. This CDR3 reads CASSVGSAGSPLHF. DNA of the CDR3: TGTGCCAGCAGCGTAGGCAGTGCAGGTTCACCCCTCCACTTT.

The V gene is TRBV28, the J gene TRBJ2-7, with 10 bases that match TRBD1. Trimming at V came to 6 bases and at J to 3 bases, leaving 8 bases not matched to a gene. Germline CDR1 reads MDHEN; CDR2 reads SYDVKM. This CDR3 has 15 amino acids. The CDR3 protein is CASRLRDRGLYEQYF. The CDR3 nucleotides are TGTGCCAGCAGACTCCGGGACAGGGGACTCTACGAGCAGTACTTC.

Note on this clone: The sample contains more than one DNA sequence encoding this CDR3. The V call is TRBV5-1, the J call TRBJ2-7; D is ambiguous. The CDR3 covers 13 residues. Germline assignment: CDR1 SGHRS and CDR2 YFSETQ. The V end lost 0 bases, the J end lost 0 bases, and 4 bases lay between the germline ends. The CDR3, as DNA: TGCGCCAGCAGCTTGGGAAGCTCCTACGAGCAGTACTTC. This sequence encodes CASSLGSSYEQYF.

The V and J genes are TRBV27 and TRBJ1-5; no firm D call. CDR1 is MNHEY and CDR2 is SMNVEV in the germline V gene (reference sequence). Trimming took 3 bases from V and 5 from J, leaving 11 bases between them. CDR3 size: 14 residues. CDR3 loop: CASSFNSADQPQHF. The CDR3 nucleotides are TGTGCCAGCAGTTTTAACAGCGCAGATCAGCCCCAGCATTTT.